This TCR beta chain is from a study of blood T cell repertoires in COVID-19. Study information: The analysed material was cDNA or gDNA that came from T cells, B-cell-depleted T cells, or PBMCs.

TCRdb keeps only in-frame clones here, not all; method: immunoSEQ multiplex PCR. The sample lists about 180,000 clones, approximately 87% seen once, with 18% in the top ten. This CDR3 is 13 amino acids long. The V gene lost 1 base and the J gene lost 8 bases, with 11 bases spanning the gap. Looked up from germline, CDR1 is LNHNV and CDR2 is YYDKDF (reference sequence). Patients from Seattle were sampled longitudinally, starting during active infection. Source material: peripheral blood. The chain carries TRBV15 and TRBJ1-2, with D possibly matching TRBD1 (6 bases). The receptor was isolated from a person aged 70 to 79 with COVID-19, enrolled during active disease. The CDR3 DNA is TGTGCCACCAGCAGAGGATCAGGGGACGGCTACACCTTC. Amino acids: CATSRGSGDGYTF. The full variable domain, with the rest looked up from reference TRBV15 and TRBJ1-2, is DAMVIQNPRYQVTQFGKPVTLSCSQTLNHNVMYWYQQKSSQAPKLLFHYYDKDFNNEADTPDNFQSRRPNTSFCFLDIRSPGLGDTAMYLCATSRGSGDGYTFGSGTRLTVV.